This record looks at one T cell receptor (beta chain) sequence and its context. Its antigen is not yet known. Base qualities are not provided; no much larger clone lies one nucleotide away. The record originates from a study of blood T cell repertoires in COVID-19 (TCRdb year 2020). In the study overall: The collaborator samples originated in the United States, Italy and Spain and spanned the acute and convalescent phases of COVID-19. The material from the prospective study consisted of cDNA or gDNA derived from T cells, B-cell-depleted T cells, or PBMCs. Subjects who had been exposed to COVID-19, were actively infected with it, or had recovered from it provided the deeply sampled blood TCRbeta repertoires that made up the dataset. The repertoires were released in a freely available public database meant as a resource for research on the immune response to SARS-CoV-2. The samples were drawn from two sources: the first 160 participants of the ongoing ImmuneRACE study, and some 1,300 subjects contributed by 6 global collaborators. The sample metadata nearly always contained a de-identified subject ID, COVID-19 status, age in years and sex. Where available, HLA class I and class II types were taken from metadata supplied by the sample provider and were not determined by assay-based typing. Broader findings and caveats from the paper: Clinical and demographic metadata were provided uncurated, with the amount varying by source and participant.

Whole blood was collected in K2EDTA tubes by collaborating institutions according to the institutions' own protocols. For TCRbeta analysis, collaborator samples were shipped as frozen whole blood, as isolated PBMCs, or as DNA extracted from either sample type. The germline V gene specifies WSHSY as CDR1 and SAAADI as CDR2. Reading from cysteine to phenylalanine, the CDR3 counts 15 amino acids. Solely the CDR3 DNA is kept, with 45 bases framed from the first base. The germline V and J ends show losses of 3 bases and 2 bases respectively, and no gene match explains 6 bases of the junction. The immunoSEQ Assay, a bias-controlled multiplex PCR, was used to amplify TCRbeta CDR3 regions from genomic DNA. Concerning the study's data processing: The number of nucleated cells in each sample was estimated by amplification of reference gene primers within the assay. To quantify the absolute abundance of each unique TCRbeta CDR3 rearrangement, sequence reads were collapsed and filtered. For each sample, productive Simpson clonality was calculated by taking the square root of Simpson's diversity index across productive rearrangements. This is the immuneACCESS table as TCRdb keeps it, with only in-frame sequences that have V and J called. A part of the clones is gone; compared with another copy, unresolved V genes explain less than half, and the rest is unexplained. V and J calls and clone size are given by that table; D and trimming were obtained from the DNA. The sample records 110,000 to 150,000 clones, roughly 84% of which are singletons. The ten largest account for 10% to 13% of the sample.

The sequence joins TRBV10-2 to TRBJ1-2; TRBD1 matches 7 bases in the middle. Sequenced material: peripheral blood. The sequence was obtained from a man between 60 and 75 years old with active or convalescent COVID-19. Read as DNA, the sequence is TGCGCCAGCAGTGAAGGGGGACAGCCGAACTATGGCTACACCTTC. It translates to CASSEGGQPNYGYTF.